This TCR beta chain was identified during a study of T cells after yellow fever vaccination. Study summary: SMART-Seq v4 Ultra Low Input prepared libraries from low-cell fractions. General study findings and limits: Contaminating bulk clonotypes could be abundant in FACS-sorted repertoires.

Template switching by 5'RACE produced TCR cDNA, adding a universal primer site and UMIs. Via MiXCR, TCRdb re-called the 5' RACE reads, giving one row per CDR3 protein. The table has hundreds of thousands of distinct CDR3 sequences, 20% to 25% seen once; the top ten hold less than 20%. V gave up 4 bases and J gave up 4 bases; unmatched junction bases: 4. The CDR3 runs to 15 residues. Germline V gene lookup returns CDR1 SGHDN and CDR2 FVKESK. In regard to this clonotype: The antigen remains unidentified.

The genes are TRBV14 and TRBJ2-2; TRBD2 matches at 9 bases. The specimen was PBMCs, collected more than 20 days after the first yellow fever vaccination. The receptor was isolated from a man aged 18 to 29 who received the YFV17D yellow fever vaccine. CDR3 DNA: TGTGCCAGCAGCCGGAGCGGGGGGTCCACCGGGGAGCTGTTTTTT. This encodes CASSRSGGSTGELFF.